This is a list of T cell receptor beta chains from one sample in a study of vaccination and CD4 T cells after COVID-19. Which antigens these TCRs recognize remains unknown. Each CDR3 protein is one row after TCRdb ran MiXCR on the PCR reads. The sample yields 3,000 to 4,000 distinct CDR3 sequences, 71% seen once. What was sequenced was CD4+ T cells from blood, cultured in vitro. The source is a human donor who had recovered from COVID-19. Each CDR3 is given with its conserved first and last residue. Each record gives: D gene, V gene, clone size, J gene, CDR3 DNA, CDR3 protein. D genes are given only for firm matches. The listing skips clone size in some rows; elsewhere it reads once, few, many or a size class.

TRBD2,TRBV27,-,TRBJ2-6,TGTGCCAGCAGTTTAAGGGTTAGCGGGGGGGCGGCTGGGGCCAACGTCCTGACTTTC,CASSLRVSGGAAGANVLTF
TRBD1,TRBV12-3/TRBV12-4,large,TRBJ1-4,TGTGCCAGCAGTTCGACAGGGAATGAAAAACTGTTTTTT,CASSSTGNEKLFF
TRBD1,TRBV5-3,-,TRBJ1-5,TGTGCCAGAATCACCCGGGACAGGGACAATCAGCCCCAGCATTTT,CARITRDRDNQPQHF
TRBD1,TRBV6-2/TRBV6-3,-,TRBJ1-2,TGTGCCAGCAGTCTGACAGGGGAGTACTATGGCTACACCTTC,CASSLTGEYYGYTF
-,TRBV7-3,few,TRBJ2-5,TGTGCCAGCAGCCTAGGTGGGGGGCCGGAGACCCAGTACTTC,CASSLGGGPETQYF
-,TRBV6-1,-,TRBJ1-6,TGTGCCAGCAGCCTTCGGGTCCCCGATTCACCCCTCCACTTT,CASSLRVPDSPLHF
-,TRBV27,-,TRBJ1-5,TGTGCCAGCAGTTCATCTCAGTTCGGGGGGGGCAATCAGCCCCAGCATTTT,CASSSSQFGGGNQPQHF
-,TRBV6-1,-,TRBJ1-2,TGTGCCAGCGCCCAAGGGATAAACTATGGCTACACCTTC,CASAQGINYGYTF
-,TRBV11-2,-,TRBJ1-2,TGTGCCAGCAGCTTAGGGGTATTACGGGACTATGGCTACACCTTC,CASSLGVLRDYGYTF
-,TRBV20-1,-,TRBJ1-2,TGCAGTGCCAGCCGGGACGGCTATGGCTACACCTTC,CSASRDGYGYTF
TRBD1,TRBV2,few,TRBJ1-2,TGTGCCAGCCGTGAAATGCCAACAGGGGGCGGAGGAGGAGGCTACACCTTC,CASREMPTGGGGGGYTF
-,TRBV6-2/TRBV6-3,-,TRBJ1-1,TGTGCCAGTCGGATGGAGTACACTGAAGCTTTCTTT,CASRMEYTEAFF
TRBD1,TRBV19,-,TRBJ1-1,TGTGCCAGTAGTACCCGTATTACCGGGACAGGGGGCTCGAACACTGAAGCTTTCTTT,CASSTRITGTGGSNTEAFF
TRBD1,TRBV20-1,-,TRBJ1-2,TGCAGTGCTAGAGATTATAGGGGACAGGCGGGCTACACCTTC,CSARDYRGQAGYTF
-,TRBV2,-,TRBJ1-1,TGTGCCAGCAGTGGAGGATCAGGGGCCGTGGCTTTCTTT,CASSGGSGAVAFF
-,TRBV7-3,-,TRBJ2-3,TGTGCCAGCAGCCGCCTACTAGCCCCAGATACGCAGTATTTT,CASSRLLAPDTQYF
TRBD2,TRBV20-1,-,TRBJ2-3,TGCAGTGCTCGGACTAGCGGAGTCACAGATACGCAGTATTTT,CSARTSGVTDTQYF
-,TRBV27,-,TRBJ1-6,TGTGCCAGCAGGCCCGGGCAGTATAATTCACCCCTCCACTTT,CASRPGQYNSPLHF
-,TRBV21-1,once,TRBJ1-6,TGTGCCAGCAGCAAAATGTGTGCTTCAAATTCACCCCTCCACTTT,CASSKMCASNSPLHF
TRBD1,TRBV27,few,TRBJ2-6,TGTGCCAGCAGTTTATCGATGTACAGGGGCGGCCTTTCTGGGGCCAACGTCCTGACTTTC,CASSLSMYRGGLSGANVLTF
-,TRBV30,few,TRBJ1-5,TGTGCCTGGACTCGCGGCAGTAGCAATCAGCCCCAGCATTTT,CAWTRGSSNQPQHF
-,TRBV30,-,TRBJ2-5,TGTGCCTGGAGTGAAAATTGGGAGGAGACCCAGTACTTC,CAWSENWEETQYF
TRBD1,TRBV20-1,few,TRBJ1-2,TGCAGTGCTACACAGGGGCCCTCTACTTATGGCTACACCTTC,CSATQGPSTYGYTF
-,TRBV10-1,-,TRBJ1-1,TGCGCCAGCAGTGTAATGGGGAACACTGAAGCTTTCTTT,CASSVMGNTEAFF
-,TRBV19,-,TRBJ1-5,TGTACCAGTAGCCCGGAAGATCAGCCCCAGCATTTT,CTSSPEDQPQHF
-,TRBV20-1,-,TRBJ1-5,TGCAGTGCTGACAGCGGAAGACAGCCCCAGCATTTT,CSADSGRQPQHF
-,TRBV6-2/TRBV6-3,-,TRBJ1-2,TGTGCCAGCAGTTATCTGCAGGGAGGCGGCTACACCTTC,CASSYLQGGGYTF
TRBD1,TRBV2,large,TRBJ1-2,TGTGCCAGCAGTGCACGGGCGGCGACAGGGCTTCTTTATGGCTACACCTTC,CASSARAATGLLYGYTF
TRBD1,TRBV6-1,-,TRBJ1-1,TGTGCCAGCAGCAGGACAGGCACATTTGGCACTGAAGCTTTCTTT,CASSRTGTFGTEAFF
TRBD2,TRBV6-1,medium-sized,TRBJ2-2,TGTGCCAGCCTAGGGAATCTAGCGGGGGGGACCCCCAGCGGGGAGCTGTTTTTT,CASLGNLAGGTPSGELFF
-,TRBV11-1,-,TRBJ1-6,TGTGCCAGCAGCCCCCACAGGGCTTCACCCCTCCACTTT,CASSPHRASPLHF
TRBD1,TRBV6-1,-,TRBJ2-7,TGTGCCAGCAGCAGCCCGACAGGGAACGAGCAGTACTTC,CASSSPTGNEQYF
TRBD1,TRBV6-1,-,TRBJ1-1,TGTGCCAGCAGAACAGGGGGAACTGAAGCTTTCTTT,CASRTGGTEAFF
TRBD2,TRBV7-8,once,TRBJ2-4,TGTGCCAGCAGCTTAGTCGGGGGGGCGCTTGGCCACATTCAGTACTTC,CASSLVGGALGHIQYF
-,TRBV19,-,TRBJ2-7,TGTGCCAGTAGTCGCAGGGAAGACTCCTACGAGCAGTACTTC,CASSRREDSYEQYF
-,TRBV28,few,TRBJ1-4,TGTGCCAGCAGTAGGGGCGGGGCGCATGGGGAAAAACTGTTTTTT,CASSRGGAHGEKLFF
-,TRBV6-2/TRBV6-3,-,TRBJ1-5,TGTGCCAGCAGCCCGTCCGACAATCAGCCCCAGCATTTT,CASSPSDNQPQHF
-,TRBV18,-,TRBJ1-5,TGTGCCAGCTCACCAGGGGTAAGCGGGAATCAGCCCCAGCATTTT,CASSPGVSGNQPQHF
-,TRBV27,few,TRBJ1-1,TGTGCCAGCAGGGGTGGGGGGAACACTGAAGCTTTCTTT,CASRGGGNTEAFF
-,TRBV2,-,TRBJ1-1,TGTGCCAGCAGTAGTCAGGGAGGACGAACTGAAGCTTTCTTT,CASSSQGGRTEAFF
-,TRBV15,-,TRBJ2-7,TGTGCCACCAGCAGGGGGGGAAGCGTGGGCGAGCAGTACTTC,CATSRGGSVGEQYF
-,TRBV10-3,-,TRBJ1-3,TGTGCCATCAGCCCCCCCCTTTCGACCTTGTACTCTGGAAACACCATATATTTT,CAISPPLSTLYSGNTIYF
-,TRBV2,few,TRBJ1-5,TGTGCCAGCAGTGAACAGGGACCCTACGGTCAGCCCCAGCATTTT,CASSEQGPYGQPQHF
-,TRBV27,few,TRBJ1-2,TGTGCCAGCAGTTTATCAGGGGCGCAGCGGGATGGCTACACCTTC,CASSLSGAQRDGYTF
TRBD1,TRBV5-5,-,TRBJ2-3,TGTGCCAGCAGCTTGACAGGGGCGGGAGATACGCAGTATTTT,CASSLTGAGDTQYF